The source of this T cell receptor (beta chain) is a study of patients and donors after allogeneic stem cell transplantation. From germline, CDR1 is LGHDT and CDR2 YNNKEL (reference sequence). The ends were cut back, 4 bases at V and 5 bases at J, with 17 bases in the middle. The length of the CDR3 is 15 residues. Using its own MiXCR run on the RT-PCR reads, TCRdb lists one record per CDR3 protein. In the table there are roughly 880,000 distinct CDR3 sequences, around 17% of which are singletons. The sequenced material came from blood, either unsorted or a sorted T cell fraction (not recorded which). The receptor comes from a human donor who was either an allogeneic HSCT recipient or a stem cell or donor lymphocyte infusion donor (not recorded which). It is not recorded whose cells these are; they may come from a transplant donor. The rearrangement uses TRBV3-1 and TRBJ2-5; D gene uncertain. The CDR3 region has the DNA TGTGCCAGCAGCCCCTGGAGAAGGGTTTTGGAGACCCAGTACTTC. Translating gives CASSPWRRVLETQYF.